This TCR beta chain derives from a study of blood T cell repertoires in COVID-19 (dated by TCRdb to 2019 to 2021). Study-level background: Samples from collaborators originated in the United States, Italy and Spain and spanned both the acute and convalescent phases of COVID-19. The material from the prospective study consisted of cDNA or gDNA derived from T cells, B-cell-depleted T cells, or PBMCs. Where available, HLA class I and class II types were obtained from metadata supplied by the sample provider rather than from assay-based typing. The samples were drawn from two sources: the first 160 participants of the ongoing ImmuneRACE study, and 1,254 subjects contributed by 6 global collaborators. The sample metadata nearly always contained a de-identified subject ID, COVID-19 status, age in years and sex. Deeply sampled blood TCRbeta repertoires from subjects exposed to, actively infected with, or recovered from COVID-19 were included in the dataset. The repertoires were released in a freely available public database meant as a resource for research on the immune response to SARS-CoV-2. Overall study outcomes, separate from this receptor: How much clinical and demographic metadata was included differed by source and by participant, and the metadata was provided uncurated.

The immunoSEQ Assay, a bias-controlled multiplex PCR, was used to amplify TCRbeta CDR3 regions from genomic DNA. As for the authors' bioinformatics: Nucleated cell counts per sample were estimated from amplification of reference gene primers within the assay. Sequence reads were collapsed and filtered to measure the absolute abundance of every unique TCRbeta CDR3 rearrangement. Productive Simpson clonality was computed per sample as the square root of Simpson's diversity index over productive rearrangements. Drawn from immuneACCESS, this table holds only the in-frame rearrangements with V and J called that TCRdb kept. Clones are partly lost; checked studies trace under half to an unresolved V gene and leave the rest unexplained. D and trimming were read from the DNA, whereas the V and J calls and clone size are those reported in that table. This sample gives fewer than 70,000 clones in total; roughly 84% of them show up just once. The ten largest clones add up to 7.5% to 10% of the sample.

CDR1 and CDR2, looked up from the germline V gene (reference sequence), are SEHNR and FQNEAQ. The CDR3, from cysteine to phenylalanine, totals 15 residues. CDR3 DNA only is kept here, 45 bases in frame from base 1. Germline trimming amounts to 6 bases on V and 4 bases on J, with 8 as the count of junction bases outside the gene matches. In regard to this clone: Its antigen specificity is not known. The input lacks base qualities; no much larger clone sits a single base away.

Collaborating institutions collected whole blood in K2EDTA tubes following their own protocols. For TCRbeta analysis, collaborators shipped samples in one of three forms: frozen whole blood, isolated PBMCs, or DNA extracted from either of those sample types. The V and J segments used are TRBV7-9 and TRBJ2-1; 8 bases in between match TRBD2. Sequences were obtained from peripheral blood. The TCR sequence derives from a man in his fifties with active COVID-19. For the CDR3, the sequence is CASRPTSEGYNEQFF. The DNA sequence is TGTGCCAGCAGGCCGACTAGCGAAGGGTACAATGAGCAGTTCTTC.